The 18 T cell receptor beta chains below were found in one sample sequenced in a study of OX40 agonist ivuxolimab in advanced cancers. The repertoire was sequenced with immunoSEQ multiplex PCR; TCRdb's copy has only in-frame clones and lacks some. The sample has 95,000 to 110,000 clones; more than 85% are singletons. Sequencing used CD4+ or CD8+ T cells sorted from blood, obtained in a trial of the OX40 agonist ivuxolimab. These receptors came from an adult with an advanced solid tumor such as melanoma, head and neck, liver or kidney cancer.

The rearrangement uses TRBV2 and TRBJ2-5, with D possibly TRBD1 on 6 matching bases. The germline V gene has CDR1 SNHLY and CDR2 FYNNEI. This CDR3 has 12 amino acids. V lost 7 bases and J lost 2, with 8 bases in between. The CDR3 nucleotides read TGTGCCAGCAACAGGGAACAAGAGACCCAGTACTTC. As protein: CASNREQETQYF. The entire variable domain, with the rest obtained from reference TRBV2 and TRBJ2-5, is as follows: EPEVTQTPSHQVTQMGQEVILRCVPISNHLYFYWYRQILGQKVEFLVSFYNNEISEKSEIFDDQFSVERPDGSNFTLKIRSTKLEDSAMYFCASNREQETQYFGPGTRLLVL.

The gene calls are TRBV4-1 and TRBJ2-1; 7 nucleotides align to TRBD2. This CDR3 is built from 15 residues. The germline CDR1 and CDR2 sequences are MGHRA and YSYEKL. The J segment lost 5 bases and the V segment lost 4 bases, leaving 8 bases of the junction unmatched. The CDR3 coding sequence is TGCGCCAGCAGCCCGGGACTAAGGGGTAACAATGAGCAGTTCTTC. This codes for CASSPGLRGNNEQFF.

The chain couples TRBV28 to TRBJ2-6; D might be TRBD2 (5 bases). The CDR3 is 18 amino acids. From germline, CDR1 is MDHEN and CDR2 SYDVKM. With 2 bases removed from V and 0 bases from J, the gap between germline ends came to 14 bases. As DNA, the CDR3 is TGTGCCAGCAGTTTACCCCTCGGACGGGACTCTGGGGCCAACGTCCTGACTTTC. Protein: CASSLPLGRDSGANVLTF.

The chain has TRBV5-4 and TRBJ1-1; 9 nucleotides match TRBD1. The CDR3 totals 14 residues. Looked up from germline, CDR1 is SGHNT and CDR2 is YYREEE (reference sequence). Trimming cost V 4 bases and J 4 bases; bases outside gene matches: 5. CDR3 in amino acids: CASSGTGSSTEAFF. The DNA of the CDR3 is TGTGCCAGCAGCGGGACAGGGTCAAGCACTGAAGCTTTCTTT.

The V and J genes are TRBV7-8 and TRBJ2-2; 13 nucleotides agree with TRBD2. The V gene end was trimmed by 11 bases and the J gene end by 7 bases; junction bases not matched to a gene: 19. In germline, CDR1 is SGHVS, CDR2 FQNEAQ. CDR3 length equals 18 residues. The CDR3 DNA sequence: TGTGCCTCTTTGAGCGACGGACTAGCGGGAGAATTCGGCGGGGAGCTGTTTTTT. Translation: CASLSDGLAGEFGGELFF.

The rearrangement uses TRBV7-2 and TRBJ2-5, with TRBD2 matching 11 bases. The CDR3 is 16 amino acids. Germline V CDR1 and CDR2: SGHTA, FQGNSA. V gave up 0 bases and J gave up 5 bases; unmatched junction bases: 5. The CDR3 sequence: CASSLALAGGRETQYF. The DNA for the CDR3 is TGTGCCAGCAGCTTAGCGTTAGCGGGAGGGCGGGAGACCCAGTACTTC.

The chain carries TRBV18 and TRBJ1-1; TRBD1 might be the D (5 bases). This CDR3 region has 15 residues. The V gene lost 4 bases and the J gene lost 4 bases, with 16 bases spanning the gap. Germline CDR1 is KGHSH and CDR2 is LQKENI. CDR3 nucleotide sequence: TGTGCCAGCTCACGTTGGGGCCAGACGGGCACTGAAGCTTTCTTT. It translates to CASSRWGQTGTEAFF.

In this sample, this clone turned up once. The chain recombines TRBV11-1 with TRBJ2-1, with TRBD1 matching 9 bases. The V and J ends lost 7 bases and 8 bases, in that order; junction bases with no gene match: 21. The CDR3 runs to 18 residues. Germline values: CDR1 SGHAT, CDR2 FQDESV (reference sequence). As DNA, the CDR3 is TGTGCCAGCACCTATCTCAATCTCCGGGACAGGGATAGAGATGAGCAGTTCTTC. This gives the protein CASTYLNLRDRDRDEQFF.

The table lists this clone with a count of one. This chain links TRBV6-5 with TRBJ2-3; D tentatively reads TRBD1 or TRBD2 (5 bases each). The CDR3 totals 16 residues. V was shortened by 2 bases and J by 6 bases, with 18 bases between the two germline ends. Germline CDR1 is MNHEY and CDR2 is SVGAGI. DNA for the CDR3: TGTGCCAGCAGTTACCTGGGCGAGGGGCGTTTGGATACGCAGTATTTT. The encoded protein is CASSYLGEGRLDTQYF.

The CDR3, as DNA: TGTGCCAGCGGGCAGGGGACCGAGCAGTACTTC. It encodes CASGQGTEQYF. The V call is TRBV2, the J call TRBJ2-7; tentative D call: TRBD1 (6 bases). This CDR3 contains 11 residues. The germline gives CDR1 SNHLY, CDR2 FYNNEI. Trimming cost V 8 bases and J 6 bases, with 11 bases left between them. Full variable domain (missing parts from reference TRBV2 and TRBJ2-7): EPEVTQTPSHQVTQMGQEVILRCVPISNHLYFYWYRQILGQKVEFLVSFYNNEISEKSEIFDDQFSVERPDGSNFTLKIRSTKLEDSAMYFCASGQGTEQYFGPGTRLTVT.

V usage is TRBV5-1 and J usage is TRBJ2-2; possible D gene TRBD2, 6 bases. The germline V gene encodes CDR1 SGHRS and CDR2 YFSETQ. Trimming stripped 1 base from V and 7 bases from J, with 11 bases between. This CDR3 has 14 amino acids. CDR3 in amino acids: CASSLPGRDGELFF. CDR3 in DNA: TGCGCCAGCAGCTTGCCAGGGCGGGACGGGGAGCTGTTTTTT.

The CDR3 region has the DNA TGTGCCAGCAGTTTAATCGGACAGCCGAACACTGAAGCTTTCTTT. Its protein product is CASSLIGQPNTEAFF. The chain uses TRBV27 and TRBJ1-1, with D possibly TRBD1 on 6 matching bases. In germline, CDR1 is MNHEY, CDR2 SMNVEV (reference sequence). The V end was cut by 2 bases, the J end by 1 base, with 11 bases between. The CDR3 contains 15 residues.

V usage is TRBV28 and J usage is TRBJ1-5, with D tentatively TRBD1 (6 bases). Looked up from germline, CDR1 is MDHEN and CDR2 is SYDVKM. V gave up 11 bases and J gave up 3 bases, with 11 bases separating them. CDR3 length: 12 residues. The CDR3 region has the DNA TGTGCCGTACAGGGTATCAATCAGCCCCAGCATTTT. This translates into CAVQGINQPQHF.

The chain combines TRBV7-9 with TRBJ1-3; D is uncertain. This CDR3 has 13 residues. The germline gives CDR1 SEHNR, CDR2 FQNEAQ (reference sequence). With 5 bases removed from V and 9 bases from J, the gap between germline ends came to 14 bases. Here the CDR3 reads CASSGGSVPTIYF. The CDR3 coding sequence is TGTGCCAGCAGCGGAGGCTCAGTGCCCACCATATATTTT.

The CDR3 DNA sequence: TGTGCCAGCAGTTCGACCAGGACTAGCGGGAGTACCTACGAGCAGTACTTC. It is translated as CASSSTRTSGSTYEQYF. The chain couples TRBV27 to TRBJ2-7; 13 nucleotides align to TRBD2. J lost 2 bases, V lost 4 bases, and 8 bases had no gene match. The CDR3 loop spans 17 amino acids. Germline V gene lookup returns CDR1 MNHEY and CDR2 SMNVEV (reference sequence).

The chain combines TRBV5-1 with TRBJ1-1; D is undetermined. The V end lost 4 bases, the J end lost 8 bases, and 18 bases lay between the germline ends. The germline gives CDR1 SGHRS, CDR2 YFSETQ. CDR3 length equals 14 residues. The CDR3 DNA follows: TGCGCCAGCAGCCCCTGGTGGGAGCCGGCCGAAGCTTTCTTT. Translation: CASSPWWEPAEAFF.

V usage is TRBV27 and J usage is TRBJ2-5; 8 bases agree with TRBD2. V shed 2 bases, J shed 5 bases, and the junction held 10 bases outside the gene matches. The CDR3 runs 16 residues. Germline values: CDR1 MNHEY, CDR2 SMNVEV (reference sequence). The CDR3, as DNA: TGTGCCAGCAGTTTAACCCCGGGACTAGGGCGTGAGACCCAGTACTTC. Protein product: CASSLTPGLGRETQYF.

The V gene is TRBV29-1, the J gene TRBJ2-2; 13 nucleotides match TRBD2. The J segment lost 7 bases and the V segment lost 6 bases, leaving 17 bases of the junction unmatched. This CDR3 has 18 amino acids. Germline assignment: CDR1 SQVTM and CDR2 ANQGSEA. This CDR3 is CSVAYSGTSGMYGGELFF. As DNA, the CDR3 is TGCAGCGTCGCATACTCCGGGACTAGCGGGATGTATGGCGGGGAGCTGTTTTTT.